Listed here are 17 T cell receptor beta chains from one sample, sequenced in a study of blood T cell repertoires in COVID-19. Profiling relied on immunoSEQ multiplex PCR, and the TCRdb table lists in-frame clones only, not all of them. The sample yields under 250,000 clones, about 90% seen once. Sequenced sample: peripheral blood. Receptors were obtained from a man aged 25-40 years with acute or convalescent COVID-19.

The chain uses TRBV3-1 (or the pseudogene TRBV3-2) and TRBJ1-6; no reliable D call. Trimming cost V 2 bases and J 5 bases, with 10 bases left between them. The CDR3 contains 15 residues. CDR1 is LGHDT and CDR2 is YNNKEL in the germline V gene (reference sequence). Here the CDR3 DNA reads TGTGCCAGCAGCCAAATGGCGGGCGATAATTCACCCCTCCACTTT. Residues: CASSQMAGDNSPLHF.

This clone came up once. The rearrangement uses TRBV10-3 and TRBJ2-7; 13 bases are a match to TRBD2. The J segment lost 2 bases and the V segment lost 3 bases, leaving 10 bases of the junction unmatched. Germline CDR1 and CDR2: ENHRY and SYGVKD. The CDR3 totals 18 residues. Written as DNA, the CDR3 is TGTGCCATCAGTGAATCGTGGACTAGCGGGAGTCCCACCTACGAGCAGTACTTC. As protein: CAISESWTSGSPTYEQYF.

The chain has TRBV28 and TRBJ2-7; TRBD2 might be the D (6 bases). Germline V lookup: CDR1 MDHEN, CDR2 SYDVKM. This CDR3 is 13 amino acids long. V dropped 7 bases and J dropped 1 base, with 11 bases sitting between them. Here the CDR3 DNA reads TGTGCCAGCATGCGGGGAGGTTCCTACGAGCAGTACTTC. This translates into CASMRGGSYEQYF.

The chain combines TRBV7-2 with TRBJ2-3; D remains unclear. The CDR3 consists of 13 residues. In germline, CDR1 is SGHTA, CDR2 FQGNSA. V lost 5 bases and J 2 bases, leaving 8 bases between the germline ends. The CDR3 nucleotides are TGTGCCAGCAGCGCTCTATCCACAGATACGCAGTATTTT. It encodes CASSALSTDTQYF. Based on the CDR3 plus reference TRBV7-2 and TRBJ2-3, the full variable domain is GAGVSQSPSNKVTEKGKDVELRCDPISGHTALYWYRQSLGQGLEFLIYFQGNSAPDKSGLPSDRFSAERTGGSVSTLTIQRTQQEDSAVYLCASSALSTDTQYFGPGTRLTVL.

The chain has TRBV6-2 or TRBV6-3 and TRBJ1-6, with D perhaps TRBD1 (6 bases). The CDR3 runs 16 residues. CDR1 and CDR2 from the germline V gene are MNHEY and SVGEGT. V was cut by 6 bases and J by 5 bases, with 17 bases left in between. The CDR3 DNA follows: TGTGCCAGCAGCCCACCCGGGACACTCAATAATTCACCCCTCCACTTT. It yields the protein CASSPPGTLNNSPLHF.

This clone has only one observation. The V call is TRBV19, the J call TRBJ1-1; tentatively, D is TRBD1 (6 bases). Germline assignment: CDR1 LNHDA and CDR2 SQIVND (reference sequence). CDR3 size: 19 residues. The V gene lost 3 bases and the J gene lost 0 bases, with 23 bases spanning the gap. CDR3 DNA sequence: TGTGCCAGTAGTATCGGTACCCAAGACAGGCGGAATATGAACACTGAAGCTTTCTTT. Translated: CASSIGTQDRRNMNTEAFF.

This chain joins TRBV19 and TRBJ2-1, with a possible D match to TRBD2 (6 bases). Trimming stripped 8 bases from V and 13 bases from J, with 27 bases between. CDR3 length: 15 residues. Germline values: CDR1 LNHDA, CDR2 SQIVND (reference sequence). CDR3 in amino acids: CASRRQRPAGGGQFF. The CDR3 DNA reads TGTGCCAGTCGCCGGCAGCGACCCGCCGGGGGTGGCCAGTTCTTC.

The CDR3 region is CASRYWKVTSGRVYEQYF. The CDR3 bases are TGTGCCAGCAGGTATTGGAAAGTAACTAGCGGGAGGGTCTACGAGCAGTACTTC. The V gene is TRBV28, the J gene TRBJ2-7; 13 bases agree with TRBD2. CDR1 and CDR2 (germline): MDHEN, SYDVKM. This CDR3 has 18 amino acids. Trimming removed 6 bases from V and 3 bases from J; junction bases left unmatched: 14.

The CDR3 loop reads CASTEDSTEAFF. The CDR3 nucleotides are TGTGCCAGCACCGAGGACAGCACTGAAGCTTTCTTT. The chain joins TRBV25-1 to TRBJ1-1, with D perhaps TRBD1 (6 bases). The CDR3 is 12 amino acids. Germline CDR1 is MGHDK and CDR2 is SYGVNS. V was shortened by 7 bases and J by 4 bases, with 10 bases between the two germline ends.

This clone was detected only once. The rearrangement uses TRBV11-2 and TRBJ2-6; a possible D gene is TRBD2 (5 bases). V lost 4 bases and J 0 bases, leaving 13 bases between the germline ends. The CDR3 has 17 residues. The germline CDR1 and CDR2 sequences are SGHAT and FQNNGV. The DNA of the CDR3 is TGTGCCAGCAGCTCCCGGAGGCCCGGCTCTGGGGCCAACGTCCTGACTTTC. It translates to CASSSRRPGSGANVLTF.

This sequence joins TRBV19 and TRBJ2-6; a possible D gene is TRBD1 (6 bases). Germline-derived CDR1 and CDR2 are LNHDA and SQIVND (reference sequence). The V and J ends lost 3 bases and 3 bases respectively, with 12 bases between them. The length of the CDR3 is 16 residues. This chain's CDR3 is CASSISGQYGANVLTF. The CDR3 DNA follows: TGTGCCAGTAGTATCTCCGGACAGTATGGGGCCAACGTCCTGACTTTC.

This chain connects TRBV2 to TRBJ1-5, with D perhaps TRBD1 (6 bases). Trimming stripped 6 bases from V and 2 bases from J, with 11 bases between. CDR3 length equals 14 residues. The germline V gene encodes CDR1 SNHLY and CDR2 FYNNEI. In nucleotides, the CDR3 is TGTGCCAGCAGCCCGTCAGGGGGCAATCAGCCCCAGCATTTT. It codes for CASSPSGGNQPQHF.

The V and J genes are TRBV30 and TRBJ1-2; 10 positions match TRBD1. CDR1 and CDR2 from the germline V gene are GTSNPN and SVGIG (reference sequence). The CDR3 length is 14 residues. V lost 4 bases to trimming and J lost 8 bases; unmatched junction nucleotides: 10. CDR3 sequence: CAWTPDRGPGGYTF. For the CDR3, the DNA is TGTGCCTGGACTCCTGACAGGGGGCCGGGGGGCTACACCTTC.

The chain's CDR3 is CASSLWTGAQNQPQHF. CDR3 sequence (DNA): TGTGCCAGCAGTTTATGGACAGGAGCACAGAATCAGCCCCAGCATTTT. This chain connects TRBV28 to TRBJ1-5, with D maybe TRBD1 (6 bases). Germline CDR1 MDHEN, CDR2 SYDVKM. V was pared by 0 bases and J by 4 bases, with 13 bases between. CDR3 length: 16 residues.

The chain is built from TRBV9 and TRBJ2-1; 14 bases are shared with TRBD2. CDR3 size: 17 residues. Germline values: CDR1 SGDLS, CDR2 YYNGEE. The junction had 8 bases not matched to a gene; V was cut back by 0 bases and J by 9 bases. The CDR3 protein is CASSVGGTSGREGEQFF. DNA of the CDR3: TGTGCCAGCAGCGTAGGGGGGACTAGCGGGAGAGAGGGTGAGCAGTTCTTC.

The chain carries TRBV9 and TRBJ1-3; D is uncertain. The CDR3 extends over 18 amino acids. Between the trimmed V and J ends, which lost 2 bases and 0 bases, there was a span of 18 bases. The germline V gene encodes CDR1 SGDLS and CDR2 YYNGEE. The CDR3 DNA is TGTGCCAGCAGCGTTTCGGTGGAGGGAAGGTCCTCTGGAAACACCATATATTTT. Residues: CASSVSVEGRSSGNTIYF.

The chain's CDR3 is CALYRMSYNEQFF. The CDR3 DNA follows: TGTGCCCTCTACAGGATGTCCTACAATGAGCAGTTCTTC. The chain is built from TRBV30 and TRBJ2-1, with D maybe TRBD1 (5 bases). Trimming took off 8 bases at V and 1 base at J, with 12 bases between the two ends. The length of the CDR3 is 13 residues. Germline V gene sequence: CDR1 GTSNPN, CDR2 SVGIG (reference sequence).